This passage covers 32 T cell receptor beta chains from one sample sequenced in a study of T-cell reconstitution after alpha-beta-depleted transplantation in children. Unique molecular identifiers featured in how the TCRbeta library was prepared. TCRdb called the PCR reads again in MiXCR, with one record for every CDR3 protein. The sample lists 400,000 to 500,000 distinct CDR3 sequences; roughly a tenth were seen once. The sequenced sample was PBMCs from the stem cell graft donor, obtained from the stem cell graft. The source of these receptors is a human donor who donated a stem cell graft to a child with acute myeloid leukemia.

This clonotype showed up just a few times. This chain uses TRBV7-3 with TRBJ2-3, with D maybe TRBD1 (6 bases). Between the trimmed V and J ends, which lost 8 bases and 2 bases, there was a span of 11 bases. This CDR3 is 13 amino acids long. Germline loops: CDR1 SGHTA, CDR2 FQGTGA. CDR3 bases: TGTGCCAGCGCTAGGGGGATCACAGATACGCAGTATTTT. Protein product: CASARGITDTQYF.

Comment on this clonotype: A read error may produce the germline difference seen at one junction end. This rearrangement joins TRBV7-7 to TRBJ2-3, with 9 bases fitting TRBD2. The germline CDR1 and CDR2 sequences are SSHAT and FNYEAQ (reference sequence). This CDR3 comprises 16 residues. Here the CDR3 reads CASSPNPSGTSDTQYF. The CDR3 DNA follows: TGTGCTAGCAGCCCTAACCCTAGCGGGACGTCAGATACGCAGTATTTT.

This clonotype was observed many times. This chain uses TRBV27 with TRBJ2-1; D ambiguous. The CDR3 totals 11 residues. Trimming stripped 5 bases from V and 3 bases from J, with 2 bases between. Germline V gives CDR1 MNHEY, CDR2 SMNVEV (reference sequence). The CDR3 sequence is CASSNYNEQFF. CDR3 nucleotides: TGTGCCAGCAGTAACTACAATGAGCAGTTCTTC.

This clonotype was seen more than once but under ten times. The gene calls are TRBV20-1 and TRBJ1-1; no definite D call. Germline V lookup: CDR1 DFQATT, CDR2 SNEGSKA (reference sequence). The CDR3 consists of 10 residues. V shed 2 bases and J shed 4 bases, with 2 bases lying between them. The CDR3 DNA sequence: TGCAGTGCTAGACTCACTGAAGCTTTCTTT. Translation: CSARLTEAFF.

This clonotype showed up just a few times. The chain employs TRBV7-9 and TRBJ2-1; possible D gene TRBD2, 6 bases. Germline V gene lookup returns CDR1 SEHNR and CDR2 FQNEAQ (reference sequence). V dropped 4 bases and J dropped 3 bases, with 10 bases sitting between them. The CDR3 spans 14 residues. The CDR3 DNA reads as TGTGCCAGCAGCTCTGAGACTAGCTACAATGAGCAGTTCTTC. This gives the protein CASSSETSYNEQFF. The full variable domain, rest sourced from reference TRBV7-9 and TRBJ2-1, is DTGVSQNPRHKITKRGQNVTFRCDPISEHNRLYWYRQTLGQGPEFLTYFQNEAQLEKSRLLSDRFSAERPKGSFSTLEIQRTEQGDSAMYLCASSSETSYNEQFFGPGTRLTVL.

The chain is built from TRBV20-1 and TRBJ2-1; no clear D gene. The germline CDR1 and CDR2 sequences are DFQATT and SNEGSKA (reference sequence). This CDR3 has 14 amino acids. The V and J ends lost 5 bases and 0 bases respectively, with 11 bases between them. CDR3: CSARPTPSYNEQFF. CDR3 nucleotide sequence: TGCAGTGCTCGACCTACCCCCTCCTACAATGAGCAGTTCTTC.

The chain is built from TRBV27 and TRBJ2-1; TRBD2 matches at 9 bases. Trimming at V came to 6 bases and at J to 5 bases, leaving 14 bases not matched to a gene. Germline-derived CDR1 and CDR2 are MNHEY and SMNVEV (reference sequence). CDR3 size: 17 residues. The CDR3 sequence: CASSLRRVSGSNNEQFF. The CDR3 nucleotides are TGTGCCAGCAGCTTAAGGCGCGTTAGCGGGAGCAACAATGAGCAGTTCTTC.

This clonotype was detected a few times. The V call is TRBV20-1, the J call TRBJ2-2, with D unresolved. CDR1 and CDR2 from the germline V gene are DFQATT and SNEGSKA (reference sequence). CDR3 size: 13 residues. Trimming removed 2 bases at V and 0 bases at J, with 4 bases between. CDR3 nucleotide sequence: TGCAGTGCTAGACCTACGAACACCGGGGAGCTGTTTTTT. This sequence encodes CSARPTNTGELFF.

This clonotype was seen a few times. This chain uses TRBV30 with TRBJ1-1; D gene uncertain. The CDR3 spans 13 residues. Germline-derived CDR1 and CDR2 are GTSNPN and SVGIG (reference sequence). V was cut by 2 bases and J by 0 bases, with 7 bases left in between. CDR3 residues: CAWSPAMNTEAFF. As DNA, the CDR3 is TGTGCCTGGAGTCCGGCCATGAACACTGAAGCTTTCTTT. The complete variable domain, with remaining parts taken from reference TRBV30 and TRBJ1-1, reads SQTIHQWPATLVQPVGSPLSLECTVEGTSNPNLYWYRQAAGRGLQLLFYSVGIGQISSEVPQNLSASRPQDRQFILSSKKLLLSDSGFYLCAWSPAMNTEAFFGQGTRLTVV.

This clonotype was observed many times. The chain uses TRBV29-1 and TRBJ1-1, with a weak D call TRBD1 (6 bases). V lost 7 bases and J 0 bases, leaving 12 bases between the germline ends. CDR1 is SQVTM, CDR2 ANQGSEA, per germline. The length of the CDR3 is 13 residues. Here the CDR3 DNA reads TGCAGCGGCAGACAGGCCCTGAACACTGAAGCTTTCTTT. Translation: CSGRQALNTEAFF.

The rearrangement links TRBV7-2 to TRBJ2-7; 13 bases match TRBD2. This CDR3 is 21 amino acids long. Germline values: CDR1 SGHTA, CDR2 FQGNSA. CDR3 residues: CASSLCGLTSGGAYPSDEQYV. The CDR3 DNA sequence: TGTGCCAGCAGCTTATGCGGCCTAACTAGCGGGGGGGCCTATCCCTCCGACGAGCAGTACGTC.

The chain links TRBV4-2 to TRBJ2-1; a weak D match, TRBD2 (5 bases). Trimming removed 1 base from V and 10 bases from J, with 17 bases in between. Germline CDR1 is LGHNA and CDR2 is YNFKEQ. CDR3 size: 15 residues. The CDR3 DNA reads as TGTGCCAGCAGCCAAGCCCCTAGCCGAGTTTTCGAGCAGTTCTTC. Protein sequence: CASSQAPSRVFEQFF.

This clonotype was counted between two and nine times. As DNA, the CDR3 is TGTGCCAGCAGGGCGGGACTAGCGCTTCTCGCCAAAAACATTCAGTACTTC. Protein: CASRAGLALLAKNIQYF. V is TRBV2 and J is TRBJ2-4, with TRBD2 matching over 10 bases. Trimming cost V 6 bases and J 1 base; bases outside gene matches: 9. Germline CDR1 and CDR2: SNHLY and FYNNEI. The CDR3 consists of 17 residues. The full variable domain, rest sourced from reference TRBV2 and TRBJ2-4, is EPEVTQTPSHQVTQMGQEVILRCVPISNHLYFYWYRQILGQKVEFLVSFYNNEISEKSEIFDDQFSVERPDGSNFTLKIRSTKLEDSAMYFCASRAGLALLAKNIQYFGAGTRLSVL.

The chain recombines TRBV7-9 with TRBJ1-2, with 10 bases aligning to TRBD1. This CDR3 contains 14 residues. Per germline, CDR1 SEHNR and CDR2 FQNEAQ (reference sequence). With V trimmed by 5 bases and J by 7 bases, 7 bases remained unmatched. CDR3: CASSQGQGTGGYTF. CDR3 sequence (DNA): TGTGCCAGCAGCCAGGGACAGGGGACGGGTGGCTACACCTTC. The full variable domain, with the rest looked up from reference TRBV7-9 and TRBJ1-2, is DTGVSQNPRHKITKRGQNVTFRCDPISEHNRLYWYRQTLGQGPEFLTYFQNEAQLEKSRLLSDRFSAERPKGSFSTLEIQRTEQGDSAMYLCASSQGQGTGGYTFGSGTRLTVV.

This clonotype was seen a few times. This CDR3 is CASSTGGQSYEQYF. The CDR3 nucleotides read TGTGCCAGCAGCACGGGAGGACAGTCCTACGAGCAGTACTTC. The V gene is TRBV21-1, the J gene TRBJ2-7; the table calls TRBD2, which could not be checked here. TRBV21-1 is recorded as a pseudogene. This CDR3 spans 14 amino acids.

This clonotype has just a few counts. The genes are TRBV10-3 and TRBJ2-7; the D is unclear. The CDR3 contains 11 residues. Trimming took 6 bases from V and 3 from J, leaving 6 bases between them. Germline V CDR1 and CDR2: ENHRY, SYGVKD. This CDR3 is CAISQNYEQYF. CDR3 in DNA: TGTGCCATCAGCCAGAACTACGAGCAGTACTTC.

The rearrangement uses TRBV9 and TRBJ2-5; 9 positions agree with TRBD2. V trimming: 7 bases; J trimming: 3 bases; junction bases outside the gene matches: 16. The germline CDR1 and CDR2 sequences are SGDLS and YYNGEE. CDR3 length: 17 residues. This CDR3 reads CASLQKGGSGREETQYF. CDR3 DNA sequence: TGTGCCAGCTTGCAGAAGGGGGGTAGCGGGAGAGAAGAGACCCAGTACTTC.

The genes are TRBV27 and TRBJ2-6; 7 bases align to TRBD1. Germline V gene lookup returns CDR1 MNHEY and CDR2 SMNVEV (reference sequence). V lost 5 bases, J lost 3 bases, and 16 bases stayed unmatched. The CDR3 length is 19 residues. The CDR3 DNA reads TGTGCCAGCAGTCCCTTCGGACAGGCTACATCCTTTGGGGCCAACGTCCTGACTTTC. This gives the protein CASSPFGQATSFGANVLTF. Full variable domain (outside the CDR3, taken from reference TRBV27 and TRBJ2-6): EAQVTQNPRYLITVTGKKLTVTCSQNMNHEYMSWYRQDPGLGLRQIYYSMNVEVTDKGDVPEGYKVSRKEKRNFPLILESPSPNQTSLYFCASSPFGQATSFGANVLTFGAGSRLTVL.

V and J are TRBV5-7 and TRBJ2-7; TRBD1 agrees at 7 bases. TRBV5-7 is an ORF, with its function uncertain. This CDR3 comprises 15 residues. The ends lost 3 bases at V and 3 bases at J; junction bases unmatched: 9. The CDR3 loop is CASSSGHRGVYEQYF. CDR3 in DNA: TGTGCCAGCAGCTCGGGGCACAGGGGAGTCTACGAGCAGTACTTC.

There are a few counts of this clonotype. The chain has TRBV2 and TRBJ2-5; 14 bases align to TRBD2. Germline values: CDR1 SNHLY, CDR2 FYNNEI. This CDR3 comprises 17 residues. V shed 5 bases, J shed 2 bases, and the junction held 7 bases outside the gene matches. The CDR3 is CASSSGTSGSQQETQYF. The CDR3 DNA is TGTGCCAGCAGTTCCGGGACTAGCGGGAGTCAGCAAGAGACCCAGTACTTC.

The chain links TRBV24-1 to TRBJ2-2; the D gene could be TRBD1 or TRBD2 (5 bases each). Germline CDR1 is KGHDR and CDR2 is SFDVKD. The ends were cut back, 2 bases at V and 7 bases at J, with 13 bases in the middle. CDR3 length: 15 amino acids. CDR3 sequence (DNA): TGTGCCACCAGTGATTCGAGGGGCGGATACGGGGAGCTGTTTTTT. Protein product: CATSDSRGGYGELFF.

Concerning this clonotype: One end of the junction fails to match germline, which may point to a read error. J is TRBJ1-1 and V is TRBV20-1; D may be TRBD1 (5 bases). The CDR3 runs to 16 residues. Germline V gives CDR1 DFQATT, CDR2 SNEGSKA (reference sequence). The CDR3 spells CCARDVGRPGPELAFF. In DNA form, the CDR3 reads TGCTGTGCTAGAGATGTGGGGCGGCCGGGACCAGAACTAGCTTTCTTT.

There are a few counts of this clonotype. The chain links TRBV20-1 to TRBJ2-2; 10 bases align to TRBD1. The CDR3 loop spans 14 amino acids. Germline V CDR1 and CDR2: DFQATT, SNEGSKA (reference sequence). The J segment lost 5 bases and the V segment lost 6 bases, leaving 6 bases of the junction unmatched. The CDR3 here is CSAQDRGLTGELFF. As DNA, the CDR3 is TGCAGTGCGCAGGACAGGGGGTTGACCGGGGAGCTGTTTTTT.

A few counts support this clonotype. The chain has TRBV12-3 or TRBV12-4 and TRBJ2-5; D not certain. Trimming took off 2 bases at V and 2 bases at J, with 9 bases between the two ends. This CDR3 is built from 14 residues. CDR3 bases: TGTGCCAGCAGTTTATGGTCACAACAAGAGACCCAGTACTTC. It codes for CASSLWSQQETQYF.

This clonotype was seen ten or more times. This CDR3 reads CSVVDRGSYNEQFF. CDR3 DNA sequence: TGCAGCGTTGTAGACAGGGGCTCCTACAATGAGCAGTTCTTC. This rearrangement joins TRBV29-1 to TRBJ2-1, with 8 bases lining up with TRBD1. Trimming cost V 4 bases and J 0 bases; bases outside gene matches: 2. Per germline, CDR1 SQVTM and CDR2 ANQGSEA. CDR3 length equals 14 residues.

This clonotype was seen many times. The chain uses TRBV3-1 and TRBJ2-1; D call uncertain. This CDR3 contains 13 residues. The germline CDR1 and CDR2 sequences are LGHDT and YNNKEL (reference sequence). Trimming removed 1 base from V and 5 bases from J, with 6 bases in between. The CDR3 DNA follows: TGTGCCAGCAGCCAAGTAAGGAACAATGAGCAGTTCTTC. As protein: CASSQVRNNEQFF.

There are a few counts of this clonotype. This CDR3 is CASSSFYSNQPQHF. The CDR3 nucleotides are TGTGCCAGCAGTTCCTTTTATAGCAATCAGCCCCAGCATTTT. The chain recombines TRBV28 with TRBJ1-5; D unclear. Trimming pared 4 bases from V and 0 bases from J, leaving 7 bases between. The CDR3 is 14 residues long. Germline CDR1 reads MDHEN; CDR2 reads SYDVKM.

This clonotype has just a few counts. The chain has TRBV7-6 and TRBJ2-2; 10 bases line up with TRBD1. The CDR3 has 16 residues. V lost 6 bases, J lost 5 bases, and 9 bases stayed unmatched. The germline V gene encodes CDR1 SGHVS and CDR2 FNYEAQ. The CDR3 is CASSIRQGQGTGELFF. CDR3 coding DNA: TGTGCCAGCAGTATTCGTCAGGGACAGGGGACCGGGGAGCTGTTTTTT.

This clonotype was counted a few times. The genes are TRBV24-1 and TRBJ2-1; 9 nucleotides line up with TRBD1. CDR3 length: 15 residues. Germline CDR1 KGHDR, CDR2 SFDVKD. V lost 4 bases and J lost 2; bases outside the gene matches: 2. Here the CDR3 reads CATSETGGPYNEQFF. In DNA form, the CDR3 reads TGTGCCACCAGTGAGACAGGGGGGCCCTACAATGAGCAGTTCTTC.

This clonotype came up a few times. This chain connects TRBV20-1 to TRBJ2-1; 7 bases fit TRBD1. Germline V CDR1 and CDR2: DFQATT, SNEGSKA (reference sequence). CDR3 length equals 13 residues. J was trimmed by 5 bases and V by 6 bases; bases with no gene match: 7. CDR3 nucleotides: TGCAGTGCATTCCGGGACAGAAACAATGAGCAGTTCTTC. It encodes CSAFRDRNNEQFF.

The V gene is TRBV5-1, the J gene TRBJ2-2; the match to TRBD1 covers 8 bases. The CDR3 runs to 15 residues. Germline V CDR1 and CDR2: SGHRS, YFSETQ. Losses at the gene ends were 4 bases for V and 4 bases for J; bases not matched to a gene: 6. The CDR3 sequence: CASSPRDRFTGELFF. CDR3 in DNA: TGCGCCAGCAGCCCAAGGGACAGGTTCACCGGGGAGCTGTTTTTT.

This clonotype came up a few times. The chain employs TRBV29-1 and TRBJ1-4, with a tentative D call TRBD1 (6 bases). The V and J ends lost 4 bases and 8 bases respectively, with 14 bases between them. Per germline, CDR1 SQVTM and CDR2 ANQGSEA. The CDR3 is 13 amino acids. CDR3 sequence: CSVAINQGEKLFF. Here the CDR3 DNA reads TGCAGCGTTGCGATCAACCAGGGGGAAAAACTGTTTTTT.